Presented here are 11 T cell receptor beta chains from one specimen sequenced in a study of cytomegalovirus exposure and HLA in healthy donors. The primer mix had 60 Vbeta and 13 Jbeta primers. Only in-frame clones appear in the TCRdb table, and some are missing; sequencing was by immunoSEQ multiplex PCR. The repertoire has fewer than 150,000 clones, 70% to 80% of them found once; the top ten carry approximately 2%. Sequenced material: PBMCs. These receptors all come from a young man in good health and CMV-seronegative.

A single count supports this clone. This chain uses TRBV11-2 with TRBJ2-7; TRBD2 agrees at 8 bases. V shed 5 bases, J shed 4 bases, and the junction held 19 bases outside the gene matches. Germline V gene sequence: CDR1 SGHAT, CDR2 FQNNGV. The CDR3 spans 18 residues. The CDR3 loop reads CASSPGAGGGRRAYEQYF. CDR3 bases: TGTGCCAGCAGCCCAGGGGCGGGAGGTGGGCGAAGGGCGTACGAGCAGTACTTC. Drawing the rest from reference TRBV11-2 and TRBJ2-7, the complete variable domain is EAGVAQSPRYKIIEKRQSVAFWCNPISGHATLYWYQQILGQGPKLLIQFQNNGVVDDSQLPKDRFSAERLKGVDSTLKIQPAKLEDSAVYLCASSPGAGGGRRAYEQYFGPGTRLTVT.

V usage is TRBV7-8 and J usage is TRBJ1-5, with D maybe TRBD1 (5 bases). V gave up 3 bases and J gave up 3 bases, with 9 bases separating them. There are 14 residues in the CDR3. Looked up from germline, CDR1 is SGHVS and CDR2 is FQNEAQ. In DNA form, the CDR3 reads TGTGCCAGCAGCTTCAGGGTGGCCAATCAGCCCCAGCATTTT. Protein sequence: CASSFRVANQPQHF.

This clone was seen a handful of times. The chain joins TRBV2 to TRBJ2-7; 9 positions agree with TRBD2. Germline-derived CDR1 and CDR2 are SNHLY and FYNNEI. The J segment lost 10 bases and the V segment lost 3 bases, leaving 7 bases of the junction unmatched. This CDR3 has 13 residues. CDR3 region: CASSEVAGGLQYF. CDR3 nucleotide sequence: TGTGCCAGCAGTGAGGTGGCGGGAGGGCTTCAGTACTTC.

The CDR3 coding sequence is TGTGCCAGCAGCCCGACTAGATTCGAGCAGTACTTC. Its translation: CASSPTRFEQYF. The chain uses TRBV25-1 and TRBJ2-5; D is perhaps TRBD2 (6 bases). Judging by the DNA end, TRBJ2-7 fits better; the J call may be wrong. This CDR3 contains 12 residues. Germline V gene lookup returns CDR1 MGHDK and CDR2 SYGVNS.

The genes are TRBV15 and TRBJ2-1, with a tentative D call TRBD2 (5 bases). V was cut by 3 bases and J by 11 bases, with 17 bases left in between. Germline V lookup: CDR1 LNHNV, CDR2 YYDKDF (reference sequence). This CDR3 is built from 14 residues. The DNA for the CDR3 is TGTGCCACCAGCAGGGTTCTAGCTGAGACAAAGCAGTTCTTC. This codes for CATSRVLAETKQFF.

The CDR3 region has the DNA TGTGCCAGCAGCGTAGCTGGGCTGGGCACAGATACGCAGTATTTT. This translates into CASSVAGLGTDTQYF. The chain is built from TRBV9 and TRBJ2-3; no firm D call. Deletions cut 0 bases from V and 1 base from J, with 9 bases between. Germline values: CDR1 SGDLS, CDR2 YYNGEE. The CDR3 contains 15 residues.

V is TRBV27 and J is TRBJ1-5, with 9 bases that match TRBD1. Per the germline V gene, CDR1 is MNHEY and CDR2 is SMNVEV (reference sequence). The J segment lost 7 bases and the V segment lost 5 bases, leaving 12 bases of the junction unmatched. This CDR3 has 16 amino acids. CDR3 region: CASSPTRDRVDQPQHF. In DNA form, the CDR3 reads TGTGCCAGCAGTCCCACCCGGGACAGGGTGGACCAGCCCCAGCATTTT.

The chain has TRBV7-9 and TRBJ2-4; 9 nucleotides align to TRBD1. The CDR3 loop spans 14 amino acids. V lost 5 bases, J lost 8 bases, and 7 bases stayed unmatched. Germline V lookup: CDR1 SEHNR, CDR2 FQNEAQ (reference sequence). The chain's CDR3 is CASSPQQGADIQYF. For the CDR3, the DNA is TGTGCCAGCAGCCCCCAACAGGGGGCAGACATTCAGTACTTC.

This sequence joins TRBV28 and TRBJ1-1; D is ambiguous. V lost 2 bases to trimming and J lost 3 bases, with 7 bases between them. CDR1 and CDR2 (germline): MDHEN, SYDVKM. CDR3 length: 13 residues. The CDR3 is CASSLRVDTEAFF. For the CDR3, the DNA is TGTGCCAGCAGTTTACGGGTTGACACTGAAGCTTTCTTT.

This clone has a handful of counts. J is TRBJ2-7 and V is TRBV7-9, with 9 bases lining up with TRBD2. V lost 6 bases to trimming and J lost 2 bases; unmatched junction nucleotides: 2. The CDR3 runs 13 residues. Germline V gives CDR1 SEHNR, CDR2 FQNEAQ (reference sequence). The CDR3 region is CASSGGRAYEQYF. Here the CDR3 DNA reads TGTGCCAGCAGTGGCGGGAGGGCCTACGAGCAGTACTTC.

V gene TRBV27 combines with J gene TRBJ2-1; unclear D gene. The V gene lost 5 bases and the J gene lost 0 bases, with 14 bases spanning the gap. CDR3 length: 16 amino acids. The V gene's germline CDR1 is MNHEY and CDR2 SMNVEV (reference sequence). CDR3 in amino acids: CASSPSAPSSYNEQFF. The CDR3 DNA sequence: TGTGCCAGCAGTCCTTCCGCTCCCAGCTCCTACAATGAGCAGTTCTTC.